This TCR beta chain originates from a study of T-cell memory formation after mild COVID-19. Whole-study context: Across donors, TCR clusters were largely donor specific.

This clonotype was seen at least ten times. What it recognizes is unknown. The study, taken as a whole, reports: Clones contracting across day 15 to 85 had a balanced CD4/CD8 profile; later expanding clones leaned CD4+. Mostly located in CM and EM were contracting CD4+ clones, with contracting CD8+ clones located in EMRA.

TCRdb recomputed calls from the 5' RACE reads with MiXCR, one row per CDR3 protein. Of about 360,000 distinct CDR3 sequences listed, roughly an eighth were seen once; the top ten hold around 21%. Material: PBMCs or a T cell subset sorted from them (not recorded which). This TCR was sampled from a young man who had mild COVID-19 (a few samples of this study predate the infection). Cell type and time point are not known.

The CDR3 sequence is CTSSQPMSYEQYF. The DNA of the CDR3 is TGCACCAGCAGCCAACCTATGTCCTACGAGCAGTACTTC. The rearrangement links TRBV1 to TRBJ2-7. TRBV1 is a pseudogene segment. This CDR3 comprises 13 residues.